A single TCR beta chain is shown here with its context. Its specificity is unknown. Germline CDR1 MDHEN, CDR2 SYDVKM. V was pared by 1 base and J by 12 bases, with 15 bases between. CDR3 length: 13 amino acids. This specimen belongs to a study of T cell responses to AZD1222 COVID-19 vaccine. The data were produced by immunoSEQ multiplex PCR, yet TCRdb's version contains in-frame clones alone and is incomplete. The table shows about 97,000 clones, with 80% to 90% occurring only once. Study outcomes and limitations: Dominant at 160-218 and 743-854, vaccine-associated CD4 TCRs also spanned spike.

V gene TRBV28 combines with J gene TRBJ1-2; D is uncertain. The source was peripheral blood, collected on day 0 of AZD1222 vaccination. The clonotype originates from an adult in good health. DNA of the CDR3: TGTGCCAGCAGTTTATCGTATGCAGATACACACACCTTC. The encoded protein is CASSLSYADTHTF.